This TCR beta chain was recovered during a study of cytomegalovirus exposure and HLA in healthy donors. Regarding the study as a whole: Analyzed later, association rates of TCRs varied across HLA loci, with DRB1 most and HLA-C fewest.

CDR1 and CDR2 (germline): KGHSH, LQKENI. V shed 3 bases and J 2 bases; nucleotides not matched to a gene: 3. The length of the CDR3 is 14 residues. This PCR relied on a set of 60 Vbeta primers and 13 Jbeta primers. Profiled with immunoSEQ multiplex PCR; TCRdb holds only in-frame clones, not every one. Counted here are 200,000 to 250,000 clones, around four fifths occurring once; the ten biggest clones make up 0.55% to 0.7%. For this clone: As yet, its antigen is unknown.

The TCR sequence derives from a middle-aged woman in good health and CMV-seronegative. Specimen: PBMCs. This chain links TRBV18 with TRBJ2-7; 8 bases fit TRBD1. CDR3 residues: CASSPLQGAYEQYF. The DNA for the CDR3 is TGTGCCAGCTCACCCCTACAGGGGGCCTACGAGCAGTACTTC.